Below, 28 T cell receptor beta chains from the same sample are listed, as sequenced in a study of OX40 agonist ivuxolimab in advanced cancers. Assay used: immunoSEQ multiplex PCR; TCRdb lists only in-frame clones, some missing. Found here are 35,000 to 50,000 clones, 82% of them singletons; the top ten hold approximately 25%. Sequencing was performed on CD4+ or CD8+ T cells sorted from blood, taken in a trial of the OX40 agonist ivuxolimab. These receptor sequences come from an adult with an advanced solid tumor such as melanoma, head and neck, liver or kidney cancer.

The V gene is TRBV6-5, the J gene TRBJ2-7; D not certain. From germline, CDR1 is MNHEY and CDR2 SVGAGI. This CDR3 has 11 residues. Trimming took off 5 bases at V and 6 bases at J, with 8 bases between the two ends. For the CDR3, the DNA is TGTGCCAGCAGTGACATGGGCGAGCAGTACTTC. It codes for CASSDMGEQYF.

The CDR3 DNA reads as TGTGCCAGTCGAACAGGGGATGCAACTAATGAAAAACTGTTTTTT. It translates to CASRTGDATNEKLFF. The genes are TRBV28 and TRBJ1-4; 7 bases match TRBD1. J gave up 0 bases and V 9 bases, and 7 bases lay outside the gene matches. This CDR3 is 15 amino acids long. Per the germline V gene, CDR1 is MDHEN and CDR2 is SYDVKM.

This CDR3 reads CASSQEARVGTEAFF. CDR3 in DNA: TGCGCCAGCAGCCAAGAAGCCAGGGTGGGAACTGAAGCTTTCTTT. The chain uses TRBV4-3 and TRBJ1-1, with a weak D call TRBD1 (5 bases). Trimming shortened V by 0 bases and J by 5 bases, and 13 bases separated the two germline ends. Germline CDR1 reads LGHNA; CDR2 reads YSLEER. This CDR3 is built from 15 residues.

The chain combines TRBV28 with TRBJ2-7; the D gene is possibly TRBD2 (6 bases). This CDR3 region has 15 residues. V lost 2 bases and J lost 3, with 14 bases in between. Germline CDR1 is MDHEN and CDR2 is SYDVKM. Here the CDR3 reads CASSLGGSIGYEQYF. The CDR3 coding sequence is TGTGCCAGCAGTTTAGGAGGGAGTATTGGCTACGAGCAGTACTTC.

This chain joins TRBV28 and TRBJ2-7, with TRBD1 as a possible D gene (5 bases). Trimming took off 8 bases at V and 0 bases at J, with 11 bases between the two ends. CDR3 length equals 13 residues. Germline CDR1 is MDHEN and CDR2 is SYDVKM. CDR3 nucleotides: TGTGCCAGCGCCAAGACAGCCTCCTACGAGCAGTACTTC. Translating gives CASAKTASYEQYF.

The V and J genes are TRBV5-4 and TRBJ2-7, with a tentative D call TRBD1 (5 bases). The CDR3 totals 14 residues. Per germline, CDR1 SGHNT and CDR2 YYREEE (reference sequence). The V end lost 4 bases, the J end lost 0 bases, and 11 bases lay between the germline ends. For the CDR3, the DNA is TGTGCCAGCAGCCCTCGACAGTTCTCCTACGAGCAGTACTTC. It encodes CASSPRQFSYEQYF.

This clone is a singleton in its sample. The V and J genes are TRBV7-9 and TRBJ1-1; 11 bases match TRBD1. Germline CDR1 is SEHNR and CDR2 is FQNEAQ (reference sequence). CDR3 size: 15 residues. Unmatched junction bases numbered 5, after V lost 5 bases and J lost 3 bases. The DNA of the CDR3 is TGTGCCAGCAGCCCTGGGACAGGGGGTTACACTGAAGCTTTCTTT. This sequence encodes CASSPGTGGYTEAFF. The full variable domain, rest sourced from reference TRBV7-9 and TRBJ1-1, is DTGVSQNPRHKITKRGQNVTFRCDPISEHNRLYWYRQTLGQGPEFLTYFQNEAQLEKSRLLSDRFSAERPKGSFSTLEIQRTEQGDSAMYLCASSPGTGGYTEAFFGQGTRLTVV.

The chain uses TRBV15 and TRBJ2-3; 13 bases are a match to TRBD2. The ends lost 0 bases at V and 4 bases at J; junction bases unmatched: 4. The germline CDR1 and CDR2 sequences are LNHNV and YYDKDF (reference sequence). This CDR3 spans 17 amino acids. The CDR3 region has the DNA TGTGCCACCAGCAGAGATATGACTAGCGGGGGGTCAGATACGCAGTATTTT. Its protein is CATSRDMTSGGSDTQYF.

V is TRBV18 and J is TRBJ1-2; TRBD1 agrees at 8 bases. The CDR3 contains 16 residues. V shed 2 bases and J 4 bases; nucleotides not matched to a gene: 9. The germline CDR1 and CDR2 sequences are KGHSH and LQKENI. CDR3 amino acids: CASSPEAGGLVYGYTF. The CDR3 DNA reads TGTGCCAGCTCACCAGAGGCAGGGGGCCTCGTCTATGGCTACACCTTC.

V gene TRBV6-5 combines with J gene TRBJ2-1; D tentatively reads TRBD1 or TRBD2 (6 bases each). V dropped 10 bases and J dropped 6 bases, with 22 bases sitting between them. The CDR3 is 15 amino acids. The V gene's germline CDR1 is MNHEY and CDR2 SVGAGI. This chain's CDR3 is CATQSGAAGGNEQFF. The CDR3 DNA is TGTGCCACACAATCAGGGGCAGCGGGCGGCAATGAGCAGTTCTTC.

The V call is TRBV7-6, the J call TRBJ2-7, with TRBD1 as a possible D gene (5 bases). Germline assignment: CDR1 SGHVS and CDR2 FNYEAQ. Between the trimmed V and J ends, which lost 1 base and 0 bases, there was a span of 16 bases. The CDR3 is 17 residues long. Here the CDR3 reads CASSLGGAVSSSYEQYF. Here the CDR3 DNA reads TGTGCCAGCAGCTTAGGGGGCGCGGTCTCCAGCTCCTACGAGCAGTACTTC.

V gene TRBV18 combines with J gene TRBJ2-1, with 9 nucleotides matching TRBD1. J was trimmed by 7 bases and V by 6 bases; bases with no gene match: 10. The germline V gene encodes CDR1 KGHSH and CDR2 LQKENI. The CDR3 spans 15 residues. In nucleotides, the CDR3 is TGTGCCAGCTCGGACTTACAGGGGGCTGGGAATGAGCAGTTCTTC. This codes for CASSDLQGAGNEQFF.

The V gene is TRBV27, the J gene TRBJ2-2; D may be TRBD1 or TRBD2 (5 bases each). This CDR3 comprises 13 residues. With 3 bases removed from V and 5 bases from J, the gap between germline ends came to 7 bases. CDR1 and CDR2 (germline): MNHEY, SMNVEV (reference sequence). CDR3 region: CASSLGVTGELFF. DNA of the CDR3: TGTGCCAGCAGTTTGGGGGTAACCGGGGAGCTGTTTTTT.

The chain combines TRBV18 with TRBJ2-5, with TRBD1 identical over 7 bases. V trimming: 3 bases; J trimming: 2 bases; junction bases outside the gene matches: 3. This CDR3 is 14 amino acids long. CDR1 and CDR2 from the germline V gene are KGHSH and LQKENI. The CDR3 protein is CASSPGQRQETQYF. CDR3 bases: TGTGCCAGCTCACCGGGACAGAGACAAGAGACCCAGTACTTC.

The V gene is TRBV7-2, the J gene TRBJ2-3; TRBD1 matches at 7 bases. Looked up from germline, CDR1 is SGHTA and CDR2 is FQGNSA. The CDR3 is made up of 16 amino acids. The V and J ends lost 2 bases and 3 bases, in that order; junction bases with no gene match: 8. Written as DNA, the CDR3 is TGTGCCAGCAGCTTACTACAGGGGAGTAGGACAGATACGCAGTATTTT. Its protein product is CASSLLQGSRTDTQYF. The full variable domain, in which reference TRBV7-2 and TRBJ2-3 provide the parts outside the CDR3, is GAGVSQSPSNKVTEKGKDVELRCDPISGHTALYWYRQSLGQGLEFLIYFQGNSAPDKSGLPSDRFSAERTGGSVSTLTIQRTQQEDSAVYLCASSLLQGSRTDTQYFGPGTRLTVL.

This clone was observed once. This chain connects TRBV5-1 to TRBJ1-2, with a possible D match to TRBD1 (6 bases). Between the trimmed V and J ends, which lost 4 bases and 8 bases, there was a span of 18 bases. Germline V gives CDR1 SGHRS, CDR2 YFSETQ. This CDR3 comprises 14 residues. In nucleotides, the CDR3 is TGCGCCAGCAGCGGACGTGGGGGGGCGCAAGGCTACACCTTC. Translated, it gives CASSGRGGAQGYTF.

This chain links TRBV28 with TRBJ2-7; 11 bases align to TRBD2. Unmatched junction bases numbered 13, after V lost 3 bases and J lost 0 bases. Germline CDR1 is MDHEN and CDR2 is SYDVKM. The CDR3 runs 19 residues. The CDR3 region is CASSFSGTSGLPSSYEQYF. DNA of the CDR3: TGTGCCAGCAGTTTCTCCGGGACTAGCGGACTTCCCAGCTCCTACGAGCAGTACTTC.

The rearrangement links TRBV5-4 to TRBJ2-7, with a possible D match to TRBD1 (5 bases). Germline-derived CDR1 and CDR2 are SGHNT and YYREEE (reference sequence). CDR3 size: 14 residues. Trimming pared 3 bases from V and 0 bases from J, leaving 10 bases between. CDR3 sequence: CASSSMTDSYEQYF. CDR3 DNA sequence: TGTGCCAGCAGCTCCATGACAGACTCCTACGAGCAGTACTTC.

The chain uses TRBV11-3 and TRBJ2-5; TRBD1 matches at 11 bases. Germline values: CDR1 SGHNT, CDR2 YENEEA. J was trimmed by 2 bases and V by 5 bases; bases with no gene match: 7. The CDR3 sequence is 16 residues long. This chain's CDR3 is CASSPSRDRGQETQYF. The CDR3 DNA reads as TGTGCCAGCAGCCCGTCCCGGGACAGGGGGCAAGAGACCCAGTACTTC.

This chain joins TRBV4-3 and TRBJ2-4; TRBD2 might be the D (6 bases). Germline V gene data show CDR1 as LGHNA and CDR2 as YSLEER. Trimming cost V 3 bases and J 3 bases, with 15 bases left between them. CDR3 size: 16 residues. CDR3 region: CASSHDGGLDKNIQYF. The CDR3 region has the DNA TGCGCCAGCAGCCACGACGGGGGACTGGACAAAAACATTCAGTACTTC.

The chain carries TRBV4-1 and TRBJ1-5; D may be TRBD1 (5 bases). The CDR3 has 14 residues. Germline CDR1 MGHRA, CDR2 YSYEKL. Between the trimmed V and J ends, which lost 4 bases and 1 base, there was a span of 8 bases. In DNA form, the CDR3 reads TGCGCCAGCAGCCCCCGGGACAGCAATCAGCCCCAGCATTTT. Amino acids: CASSPRDSNQPQHF.

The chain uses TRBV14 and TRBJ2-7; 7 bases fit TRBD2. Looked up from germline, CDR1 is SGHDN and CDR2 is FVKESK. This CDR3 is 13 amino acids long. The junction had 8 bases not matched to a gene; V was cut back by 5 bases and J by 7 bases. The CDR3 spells CASSGGGRREQYF. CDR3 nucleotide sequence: TGTGCCAGCAGCGGTGGCGGGAGAAGAGAGCAGTACTTC.

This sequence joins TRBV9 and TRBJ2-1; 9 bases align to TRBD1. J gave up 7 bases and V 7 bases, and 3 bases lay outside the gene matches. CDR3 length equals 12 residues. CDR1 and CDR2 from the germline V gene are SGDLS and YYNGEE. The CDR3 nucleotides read TGTGCCAGCTCAGACAGGGGGAATGAGCAGTTCTTC. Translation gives CASSDRGNEQFF.

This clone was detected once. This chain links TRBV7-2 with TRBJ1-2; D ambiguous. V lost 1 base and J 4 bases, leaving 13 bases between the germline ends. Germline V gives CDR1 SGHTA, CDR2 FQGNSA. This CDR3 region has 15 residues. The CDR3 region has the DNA TGTGCCAGCAGCTTAGGGGCAGGTGGGAGCTATGGCTACACCTTC. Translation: CASSLGAGGSYGYTF.

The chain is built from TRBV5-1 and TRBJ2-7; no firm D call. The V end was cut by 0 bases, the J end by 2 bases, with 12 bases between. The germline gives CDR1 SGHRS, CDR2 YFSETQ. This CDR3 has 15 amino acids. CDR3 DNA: TGCGCCAGCAGCTTGGCTGGGGTCCCCGCCTACGAGCAGTACTTC. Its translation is CASSLAGVPAYEQYF.

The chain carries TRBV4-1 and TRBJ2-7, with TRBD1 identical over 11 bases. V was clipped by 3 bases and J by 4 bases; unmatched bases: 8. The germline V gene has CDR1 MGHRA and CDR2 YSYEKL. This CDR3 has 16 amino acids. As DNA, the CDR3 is TGCGCCAGCAGCCACGCAGCTGGGACAGGGGGGTACGAGCAGTACTTC. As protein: CASSHAAGTGGYEQYF.

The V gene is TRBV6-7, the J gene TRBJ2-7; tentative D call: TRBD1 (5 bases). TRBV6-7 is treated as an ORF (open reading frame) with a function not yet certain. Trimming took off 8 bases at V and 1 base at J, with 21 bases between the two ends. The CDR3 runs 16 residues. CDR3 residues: CASGVKGSGLSYEQYF. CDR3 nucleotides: TGTGCCAGCGGAGTTAAAGGCTCAGGGTTATCCTACGAGCAGTACTTC.

The CDR3 coding sequence is TGTGCCAGTAGTAAGACGGCAGGGGCGTCTAAAAACATTCAGTACTTC. Protein sequence: CASSKTAGASKNIQYF. The chain is built from TRBV19 and TRBJ2-4; D is possibly TRBD1 (6 bases). This CDR3 has 16 amino acids. CDR1 and CDR2 (germline): LNHDA, SQIVND (reference sequence). Deletions cut 4 bases from V and 4 bases from J, with 17 bases between.